The subject of this entry is one TCR beta chain. Its recognized antigen is unknown. Per-base quality was not reported, and no clone a single base away is much larger than it. Measured from the cysteine to the phenylalanine, the CDR3 is 12 residues long. The retained sequence is limited to the CDR3, 36 bases, with the frame set at the first base. V and J are truncated by 4 bases and 4 bases respectively, leaving an intervening sequence of 10 bases. From the germline V gene, CDR1 is SQVTM and CDR2 is ANQGSEA. Library preparation used the immunoSEQ multiplex PCR assay. This immuneACCESS table, as held by TCRdb, lists in-frame sequences with V and J called but not all clones. Of the missing ones, under half trace to an unresolved V gene in checked studies; the others have no known cause. This sample comprises roughly 80,000 clones, about 90% of them detected only once. Less than 7% of the sample belongs to the ten largest clones.

This specimen belongs to a study of control samples from healthy donors and cancer patients (dated by TCRdb to 2020 to 2021). The sequenced sample consisted of blood. The sequence joins TRBV29-1 to TRBJ1-1; TRBD1 is a weak D gene call, 5 bases matching. The TCR sequence derives from a man over 45 in good health. The CDR3 protein sequence reads: CSVVGGSTEAFF. At the DNA level, the sequence is TGCAGCGTTGTCGGGGGGAGCACTGAAGCTTTCTTT.